This is a list of T cell receptor beta chains from one sample in a study of graft-versus-host responses after intestinal transplantation. Clones were sequenced by immunoSEQ multiplex PCR, and TCRdb holds only the in-frame ones, with some missing. This table holds 15,000 to 20,000 clones, approximately 40% found once. Sequences were derived from alloreactive CD4+ T cells from a mixed lymphocyte reaction culture, sampled before intestinal transplant. The receptors come from a human patient who received an intestinal transplant. The CDR3 runs from the conserved cysteine through the conserved F or W. Fields, in order: clone size, V gene, J gene, D gene, CDR3 protein, CDR3 DNA. A D gene is named only where the DNA matches it firmly. Size is omitted from some rows. Given values are once, few, many or a class for expanded clones.

NA,TRBV11-2,TRBJ2-7,TRBD1,CASSSGQGGIVNYEQYF,TGTGCCAGCAGCTCAGGACAGGGGGGAATTGTGAACTACGAGCAGTACTTC
few,TRBV21-1,TRBJ2-2,NA,CASSLAGQGAPNTGELFF,TGTGCCAGCAGTTTAGCGGGACAGGGGGCGCCGAACACCGGGGAGCTGTTTTTT
NA,TRBV5-1,TRBJ2-3,TRBD1,CASSLGRTGVTGTDTQYF,TGCGCCAGCAGCTTGGGTCGGACAGGGGTAACTGGCACAGATACGCAGTATTTT
medium-sized,TRBV2,TRBJ1-3,NA,CASSAPAPIYF,TGTGCCAGCAGCGCCCCCGCCCCCATATATTTT
NA,TRBV2,TRBJ2-7,TRBD2,CASTRLAGFYEQYF,TGTGCCAGCACCCGACTAGCGGGGTTCTACGAGCAGTACTTC
once,TRBV27,TRBJ1-6,NA,CASKVVGTSVNSPLHF,TGTGCCAGCAAGGTGGTAGGGACCTCTGTTAATTCACCCCTCCACTTT
NA,TRBV6-5,TRBJ1-1,NA,CASRRGIFTEAFF,TGTGCCAGCAGGAGGGGTATCTTCACTGAAGCTTTCTTT
NA,TRBV7-9,TRBJ2-5,NA,CASSLVETQYF,TGTGCCAGCAGCTTAGTCGAGACCCAGTACTTC
NA,TRBV29-1,TRBJ1-2,TRBD1,CSVGDRGLYGYTF,TGCAGCGTTGGGGACAGGGGTCTCTATGGCTACACCTTC
few,TRBV4-1,TRBJ1-1,TRBD1,CASSQDRGTGNRVTEAFF,TGCGCCAGCAGCCAAGACCGGGGGACAGGGAACCGGGTCACTGAAGCTTTCTTT
once,TRBV6-5,TRBJ2-6,NA,CASRDTRANVLTF,TGTGCCAGCAGGGACACCCGGGCCAACGTCCTGACTTTC
NA,TRBV9,TRBJ2-3,NA,CASSVGVGGGRTDTQYF,TGTGCCAGCAGCGTAGGCGTGGGTGGGGGCCGCACAGATACGCAGTATTTT
NA,TRBV10-3,TRBJ1-2,NA,CAIYGPGGYTF,TGTGCCATCTATGGCCCAGGGGGCTACACCTTC
NA,TRBV6-5,TRBJ1-2,NA,CASSYQGANYGYTF,TGTGCCAGCAGTTACCAGGGAGCTAACTATGGCTACACCTTC
few,TRBV2,TRBJ2-5,TRBD2,CASRGASGGSGRETQYF,TGTGCCTCTCGAGGGGCTAGCGGGGGGTCGGGACGGGAGACCCAGTACTTC
NA,TRBV11-2,TRBJ1-3,NA,CASSSGRSSGNTIYF,TGTGCCAGCAGCTCGGGCAGGAGCTCTGGAAACACCATATATTTT
few,TRBV19,TRBJ1-5,NA,CASSISRGAGLNQPQHF,TGTGCCAGTAGTATTTCCCGAGGGGCAGGGTTAAATCAGCCCCAGCATTTT
few,TRBV15,TRBJ1-1,NA,CATSVSPPGPTFF,TGTGCCACCAGCGTCAGTCCACCGGGACCCACTTTCTTT
NA,TRBV5-1,TRBJ1-1,TRBD1,CASSFQGGLRNTEAFF,TGCGCCAGCAGCTTTCAAGGGGGCTTGCGAAACACTGAAGCTTTCTTT
once,TRBV4-2,TRBJ2-5,TRBD1,CASSQERGTGKETQYF,TGTGCCAGCAGCCAAGAAAGGGGGACAGGTAAAGAGACCCAGTACTTC
NA,TRBV2,TRBJ1-6,NA,CASSSTGNSNSPLHF,TGTGCCAGCAGTTCTACCGGGAATTCTAATTCACCCCTCCACTTT
few,TRBV6-5,TRBJ1-1,TRBD1,CASSYRQGGGTAFF,TGTGCCAGCAGTTACCGACAGGGAGGTGGTACAGCTTTCTTT
once,TRBV13,TRBJ2-3,NA,CASRLGPRTDTQYF,TGTGCCAGCAGACTCGGCCCTCGCACAGATACGCAGTATTTT
medium-sized,TRBV18,TRBJ2-1,NA,CASSPYTGLNEQFF,TGTGCCAGCTCACCCTACACAGGGTTGAATGAGCAGTTCTTC
few,TRBV21-1,TRBJ2-7,NA,CASSNPSPEGQGSGEQYF,TGTGCCAGCAGCAACCCCTCCCCGGAGGGACAGGGGTCAGGGGAGCAGTACTTC
NA,TRBV6-5,TRBJ1-1,NA,CASSYFYMNTEAFF,TGTGCCAGCAGTTACTTTTACATGAACACTGAAGCTTTCTTT
NA,TRBV2,TRBJ2-5,TRBD1,CASSAGQGGKTQYF,TGTGCCAGCAGCGCGGGACAGGGTGGGAAGACCCAGTACTTC
NA,TRBV2,TRBJ1-4,NA,CASSERLGQGGEKLFF,TGTGCCAGCAGTGAACGGTTGGGGCAGGGCGGTGAAAAACTGTTTTTT
NA,TRBV5-1,TRBJ1-1,NA,CASSSSVRGDTEAFF,TGCGCCAGCAGCTCATCAGTGCGAGGGGACACTGAAGCTTTCTTT
NA,TRBV7-9,TRBJ2-3,NA,CASSPRNEPATDTQYF,TGTGCCAGCAGCCCTAGAAACGAACCCGCCACAGATACGCAGTATTTT
once,TRBV5-1,TRBJ2-7,TRBD1,CASSLAIDRDPSYEQYF,TGCGCCAGCAGCTTGGCCATTGACAGGGATCCATCCTACGAGCAGTACTTC
NA,TRBV5-3,TRBJ1-5,NA,CARSWSPYQPQHF,TGTGCCAGAAGCTGGTCCCCCTACCAGCCCCAGCATTTT
few,TRBV29-1,TRBJ1-5,NA,CSVEGRVDQPQHF,TGCAGCGTTGAAGGCAGGGTGGATCAGCCCCAGCATTTT
few,TRBV15,TRBJ1-5,NA,CATGPYGNQPQHF,TGTGCCACCGGTCCCTATGGCAATCAGCCCCAGCATTTT
NA,TRBV5-3,TRBJ2-2,NA,CAEKGANTGELFF,TGTGCCGAAAAGGGAGCAAACACCGGGGAGCTGTTTTTT
few,TRBV10-3,TRBJ2-3,TRBD1,CAISDGTGSDTQYF,TGTGCCATCAGTGACGGGACAGGCTCAGATACGCAGTATTTT
few,TRBV2,TRBJ2-2,NA,CASSEYRLTGELFF,TGTGCCAGCAGTGAATACAGACTAACCGGGGAGCTGTTTTTT
NA,TRBV5-1,TRBJ1-6,NA,CASSLQGGPFGGGSPLHF,TGCGCCAGCAGCTTGCAGGGAGGACCTTTTGGTGGGGGTTCACCCCTCCACTTT
NA,TRBV5-1,TRBJ2-7,TRBD1,CATRTGSTGEQYF,TGCGCCACCCGGACAGGGTCCACAGGCGAGCAGTACTTC
NA,TRBV7-9,TRBJ1-1,NA,CASSPTLYYLTWDTEAFF,TGTGCCAGCAGCCCAACTCTATATTACCTTACCTGGGACACTGAAGCTTTCTTT
few,TRBV18,TRBJ1-1,NA,CASSPRTGFGAFF,TGTGCCAGCTCACCTCGGACCGGGTTTGGAGCTTTCTTT
NA,TRBV9,TRBJ2-5,TRBD1,CASSVGIGTGHETQYF,TGTGCCAGCAGCGTAGGTATCGGGACAGGGCACGAGACCCAGTACTTC
NA,TRBV7-3,TRBJ1-1,NA,CASSFALTEAFF,TGTGCCAGCAGCTTCGCACTCACTGAAGCTTTCTTT
NA,TRBV5-1,TRBJ2-7,TRBD1,CASSLWGQRTYEQYF,TGCGCCAGCAGCTTGTGGGGACAGAGAACCTACGAGCAGTACTTC
NA,TRBV21-1,TRBJ1-4,NA,CASSLMTNKSTNEKLFF,TGTGCCAGCAGCCTCATGACAAACAAGTCAACTAATGAAAAACTGTTTTTT
NA,TRBV5-1,TRBJ1-1,TRBD1,CASSRTGVTEAFF,TGCGCCAGCTCGAGGACAGGAGTTACTGAAGCTTTCTTT
NA,TRBV18,TRBJ2-5,TRBD2,CASSPPLATQETQYF,TGTGCCAGCTCACCGCCACTAGCGACCCAAGAGACCCAGTACTTC